Below, 26 T cell receptor beta chains from the same sample are listed, as sequenced in a study of blood T cell repertoires in COVID-19. Some clones are missing from TCRdb's copy, which holds only in-frame ones; the method was immunoSEQ multiplex PCR. The sample has tens of thousands of clones, approximately 91% seen once. Sequencing input: peripheral blood. The receptors originated from a human donor with active COVID-19. The donor label of this sample is uncertain.

V and J are TRBV7-9 and TRBJ2-7; D is possibly TRBD1 (6 bases). CDR3 length: 13 amino acids. V was cut by 6 bases and J by 4 bases, with 13 bases left in between. CDR1 and CDR2 from the germline V gene are SEHNR and FQNEAQ (reference sequence). The CDR3 DNA reads as TGTGCCAGCAGTACAGGGAACTTTTACGAGCAGTACTTC. Encoded protein: CASSTGNFYEQYF.

V usage is TRBV18 and J usage is TRBJ1-1; no clear D gene. The V end was cut by 2 bases, the J end by 1 base, with 11 bases between. This CDR3 is built from 15 residues. The V gene's germline CDR1 is KGHSH and CDR2 LQKENI. CDR3 region: CASSPSTVRNTEAFF. The CDR3 bases are TGTGCCAGCTCACCATCTACAGTAAGGAACACTGAAGCTTTCTTT.

DNA of the CDR3: TGTGCCAGCAGGGAGGGAGACAGATCCACCGGGGAGCTGTTTTTT. Its translation is CASREGDRSTGELFF. The chain carries TRBV2 and TRBJ2-2; TRBD2 is a possible D gene (6 bases). Germline V lookup: CDR1 SNHLY, CDR2 FYNNEI. Trimming cost V 6 bases and J 4 bases, with 15 bases left between them. The length of the CDR3 is 15 residues.

The rearrangement joins TRBV7-8 to TRBJ1-3, with D tentatively TRBD1 (6 bases). Trimming stripped 1 base from V and 0 bases from J, with 16 bases between. This CDR3 spans 18 amino acids. CDR1 and CDR2 (germline): SGHVS, FQNEAQ. The CDR3 reads CASSLVNVGGYSGNTIYF. Written as DNA, the CDR3 is TGTGCCAGCAGCTTAGTTAATGTAGGGGGTTACTCTGGAAACACCATATATTTT.

V is TRBV11-2 and J is TRBJ2-4; TRBD2 might be the D (7 bases). This CDR3 is built from 15 residues. Trimming removed 1 base at V and 7 bases at J, with 14 bases between. From germline, CDR1 is SGHAT and CDR2 FQNNGV. The CDR3 region has the DNA TGTGCCAGCAGCTTAGGGGGGGGCCCCTCGAACATTCAGTACTTC. This sequence encodes CASSLGGGPSNIQYF.

This clone was recorded once. The V and J genes are TRBV6-1 and TRBJ2-1, with D tentatively TRBD1 (5 bases). Trimming shortened V by 2 bases and J by 7 bases, and 21 bases separated the two germline ends. CDR3 length: 17 amino acids. CDR1 is MNHNS, CDR2 SASEGT, per germline. The CDR3 reads CASSERGLGSMGNEQFF. CDR3 DNA: TGTGCCAGCAGTGAAAGGGGCTTGGGGTCGATGGGGAATGAGCAGTTCTTC.

There are a few counts of this clone. The rearrangement links TRBV28 to TRBJ2-7; D may be TRBD1 (5 bases). CDR1 and CDR2 (germline): MDHEN, SYDVKM. Trimming removed 5 bases from V and 6 bases from J, with 11 bases in between. The CDR3 has 12 amino acids. This CDR3 reads CASSLRQFEQYF. DNA of the CDR3: TGTGCCAGCAGTCTAAGACAGTTCGAGCAGTACTTC.

V usage is TRBV5-1 and J usage is TRBJ2-2; D is unclear. Germline V gene lookup returns CDR1 SGHRS and CDR2 YFSETQ. The CDR3 has 15 residues. The ends were cut back, 0 bases at V and 0 bases at J, with 6 bases in the middle. This CDR3 reads CASSLATSNTGELFF. The CDR3 nucleotides are TGCGCCAGCAGCTTGGCTACCTCGAACACCGGGGAGCTGTTTTTT.

V and J are TRBV5-8 and TRBJ2-5, with D hard to call. In germline, CDR1 is SGHTS, CDR2 YDEGEE. The length of the CDR3 is 14 residues. V was shortened by 1 base and J by 2 bases, with 9 bases between the two germline ends. Here the CDR3 reads CASSLWSQQETQYF. CDR3 bases: TGTGCCAGCAGCTTGTGGTCTCAGCAAGAGACCCAGTACTTC.

This sequence joins TRBV27 and TRBJ1-2; unclear D gene. Trimming cost V 2 bases and J 5 bases, with 9 bases left between them. The CDR3 consists of 13 residues. Germline values: CDR1 MNHEY, CDR2 SMNVEV (reference sequence). The CDR3 DNA reads TGTGCCAGCAGTTTAGATGGGGAGTATGGCTACACCTTC. Translated, it gives CASSLDGEYGYTF.

This chain connects TRBV5-4 to TRBJ2-7, with 10 nucleotides matching TRBD2. V lost 0 bases and J lost 4; bases outside the gene matches: 4. This CDR3 spans 15 amino acids. CDR1 is SGHNT, CDR2 YYREEE, per germline (reference sequence). The CDR3 DNA follows: TGTGCCAGCAGCTTGGGGACTAGCGGTATATACGAGCAGTACTTC. Protein: CASSLGTSGIYEQYF.

The V and J genes are TRBV28 and TRBJ1-6; D might be TRBD1 (6 bases). The V gene lost 7 bases and the J gene lost 15 bases, with 16 bases spanning the gap. From germline, CDR1 is MDHEN and CDR2 SYDVKM. The CDR3 totals 12 residues. CDR3 protein: CASTPVRGHLHF. In nucleotides, the CDR3 is TGTGCCAGCACCCCAGTCCGGGGACACCTCCACTTT.

The chain joins TRBV11-3 to TRBJ1-1; D unresolved. Germline loops: CDR1 SGHNT, CDR2 YENEEA. V gave up 0 bases and J gave up 1 base, with 9 bases separating them. CDR3 length: 15 amino acids. In nucleotides, the CDR3 is TGTGCCAGCAGCTTAGATGGAGGGCAGAACACTGAAGCTTTCTTT. Its protein is CASSLDGGQNTEAFF.

The rearrangement uses TRBV7-8 and TRBJ2-1; 11 bases are shared with TRBD2. This CDR3 contains 16 residues. The germline gives CDR1 SGHVS, CDR2 FQNEAQ. The J segment lost 4 bases and the V segment lost 8 bases, leaving 10 bases of the junction unmatched. CDR3 sequence: CASEPVGTSGYNEQFF. The CDR3 bases are TGTGCCAGCGAACCCGTCGGGACTAGCGGATACAATGAGCAGTTCTTC.

The chain has TRBV19 and TRBJ2-5; 9 bases line up with TRBD2. Germline CDR1 is LNHDA and CDR2 is SQIVND (reference sequence). The CDR3 sequence is 15 residues long. The trim removed 5 bases at V and 3 bases at J, leaving 7 bases unmatched. CDR3 in DNA: TGTGCCAGTAGTTTGAGCGGGAGGATGGAAGAGACCCAGTACTTC. Protein sequence: CASSLSGRMEETQYF.

The gene calls are TRBV19 and TRBJ1-4; no clear D. The V gene's germline CDR1 is LNHDA and CDR2 SQIVND (reference sequence). Trimming removed 3 bases at V and 0 bases at J, with 8 bases between. CDR3 size: 15 residues. CDR3 protein: CASSMAAATNEKLFF. In DNA, the CDR3 is TGTGCCAGTAGTATGGCCGCCGCAACTAATGAAAAACTGTTTTTT.

This sequence joins TRBV27 and TRBJ2-5; TRBD2 agrees at 7 bases. V gave up 4 bases and J gave up 4 bases; unmatched junction bases: 6. There are 14 residues in the CDR3. Germline V gene sequence: CDR1 MNHEY, CDR2 SMNVEV (reference sequence). CDR3 in DNA: TGTGCCAGCAGTTCGGAGCGGGGAGGAGAGACCCAGTACTTC. Translating gives CASSSERGGETQYF.

The chain uses TRBV9 and TRBJ1-2; a weak D match, TRBD1 (5 bases). Trimming shortened V by 0 bases and J by 3 bases, and 9 bases separated the two germline ends. This CDR3 spans 14 amino acids. The germline CDR1 and CDR2 sequences are SGDLS and YYNGEE. The CDR3 DNA is TGTGCCAGCAGCGTAGAGGCAGGGCACTATGGCTACACCTTC. Its protein product is CASSVEAGHYGYTF.

The rearrangement uses TRBV11-3 and TRBJ2-1; 9 positions agree with TRBD2. After removal of 5 bases from V and 1 base from J, the junction contained 12 bases not matched to a gene. CDR1 is SGHNT and CDR2 is YENEEA in the germline V gene. The CDR3 length is 18 residues. The CDR3 reads CASSPSTAGGFSYNEQFF. The CDR3 DNA reads TGTGCCAGCAGCCCCTCCACGGCGGGAGGGTTTTCCTACAATGAGCAGTTCTTC. The full variable domain, completed using reference TRBV11-3 and TRBJ2-1, is EAGVVQSPRYKIIEKKQPVAFWCNPISGHNTLYWYLQNLGQGPELLIRYENEEAVDDSQLPKDRFSAERLKGVDSTLKIQPAELGDSAVYLCASSPSTAGGFSYNEQFFGPGTRLTVL.

The rearrangement links TRBV30 to TRBJ1-2; D call uncertain. Trimming removed 0 bases at V and 10 bases at J, with 9 bases between. CDR1 is GTSNPN, CDR2 SVGIG, per germline (reference sequence). The CDR3 length is 11 residues. The CDR3: CAWSVKSSYTF. The CDR3 nucleotides are TGTGCCTGGAGTGTAAAGAGTTCCTACACCTTC.

Only a few counts were recorded for this clone. The J gene is TRBJ2-7, the V gene TRBV10-1, with 13 bases that match TRBD2. The length of the CDR3 is 15 residues. V lost 10 bases and J lost 3; bases outside the gene matches: 9. The germline gives CDR1 WNHNN, CDR2 SYGVQD (reference sequence). The CDR3 region is CATSYGLAGVYEQYF. In DNA, the CDR3 is TGCGCCACCTCTTACGGACTAGCGGGAGTCTACGAGCAGTACTTC.

CDR3 in DNA: TGTGCCAGCAGCTTAGCGGCCGAAAACACTGAAGCTTTCTTT. Translating it yields CASSLAAENTEAFF. The chain carries TRBV7-9 and TRBJ1-1, with no clear D. The V end was cut by 0 bases, the J end by 2 bases, with 7 bases between. Germline lookup yields CDR1 SEHNR and CDR2 FQNEAQ (reference sequence). The CDR3 is made up of 14 amino acids.

V gene TRBV7-2 combines with J gene TRBJ2-5; 8 positions match TRBD1. Germline CDR1 is SGHTA and CDR2 is FQGNSA. This CDR3 comprises 16 residues. Trimming took 3 bases from V and 5 from J; bases not matched to a gene: 11. CDR3 sequence (DNA): TGTGCCAGCAGCTTGGGGCCCCGGACAGGGAGGGAGACCCAGTACTTC. Its protein is CASSLGPRTGRETQYF.

The genes are TRBV3-1 (or the pseudogene TRBV3-2) and TRBJ2-7; the match to TRBD1 covers 7 bases. V gave up 1 base and J gave up 2 bases; unmatched junction bases: 11. The CDR3 extends over 17 amino acids. Looked up from germline, CDR1 is LGHDT and CDR2 is YNNKEL (reference sequence). CDR3 DNA: TGTGCCAGCAGCCAAGCCCCCGGGACAGCGAGACCCTACGAGCAGTACTTC. Translation gives CASSQAPGTARPYEQYF.

This chain connects TRBV2 to TRBJ2-7; D possibly corresponds to TRBD2 (6 bases). The CDR3 loop spans 13 amino acids. Per the germline V gene, CDR1 is SNHLY and CDR2 is FYNNEI. The germline V and J ends were trimmed by 2 bases and 5 bases, with 10 bases remaining between them. The DNA for the CDR3 is TGTGCCAGCAGTGAAAGGGGAGGCCACGAGCAGTACTTC. Residues: CASSERGGHEQYF. The full variable domain, in which reference TRBV2 and TRBJ2-7 provide the parts outside the CDR3, is EPEVTQTPSHQVTQMGQEVILRCVPISNHLYFYWYRQILGQKVEFLVSFYNNEISEKSEIFDDQFSVERPDGSNFTLKIRSTKLEDSAMYFCASSERGGHEQYFGPGTRLTVT.

The gene calls are TRBV7-8 and TRBJ1-2; no clear D. Trimming cost V 0 bases and J 2 bases, with 10 bases left between them. The CDR3 has 15 residues. Per germline, CDR1 SGHVS and CDR2 FQNEAQ. The CDR3 nucleotides are TGTGCCAGCAGCTTAGCGATCTGGGAGAACTATGGCTACACCTTC. This gives the protein CASSLAIWENYGYTF.